What follows is one T cell receptor beta chain and its context. Its antigen remains unidentified. Cultured CD4+ T-cell DNA underwent Oncomine TCR Beta short-read sequencing. The genomic DNA was obtained from cultured CD4+ T cells by extraction with the QIAamp micro DNA kit. TCRdb recomputed calls from the PCR reads with MiXCR, one row per CDR3 protein. The sample yields some 10,000 distinct CDR3 sequences, over 40% seen once. The V end was cut by 0 bases, the J end by 5 bases, with 10 bases between. The CDR3 is 14 amino acids. The germline gives CDR1 ENHRY, CDR2 SYGVKD. Documented treatment: roughly ten-day PBMC culture with coronavirus spike peptide pools or control peptides (ViraFEST assay). In the ViraFEST assay, peptide-pool expansion preceded TCR sequencing of expanded clonotypes. This record comes from a study of vaccination and CD4 T cells after COVID-19. Whole-study context: Post-vaccine sampling followed dose two by a median roughly 70 days (range 14 to 241).

Broader study findings: Spike mono-reactive clones accounted for 304 of the 307 vaccine-specific clones found in convalescent patients.

Sequences were derived from cultured CD4+ T cells from blood, sampled after SARS-CoV-2 vaccination. The receptor comes from a human donor with COVID-19. The rearrangement uses TRBV10-3 and TRBJ2-5, with a weak D call TRBD1 (6 bases). The DNA of the CDR3 is TGTGCCATCAGTGAGTCTACAGGGACGGAGACCCAGTACTTC. It is translated as CAISESTGTETQYF.